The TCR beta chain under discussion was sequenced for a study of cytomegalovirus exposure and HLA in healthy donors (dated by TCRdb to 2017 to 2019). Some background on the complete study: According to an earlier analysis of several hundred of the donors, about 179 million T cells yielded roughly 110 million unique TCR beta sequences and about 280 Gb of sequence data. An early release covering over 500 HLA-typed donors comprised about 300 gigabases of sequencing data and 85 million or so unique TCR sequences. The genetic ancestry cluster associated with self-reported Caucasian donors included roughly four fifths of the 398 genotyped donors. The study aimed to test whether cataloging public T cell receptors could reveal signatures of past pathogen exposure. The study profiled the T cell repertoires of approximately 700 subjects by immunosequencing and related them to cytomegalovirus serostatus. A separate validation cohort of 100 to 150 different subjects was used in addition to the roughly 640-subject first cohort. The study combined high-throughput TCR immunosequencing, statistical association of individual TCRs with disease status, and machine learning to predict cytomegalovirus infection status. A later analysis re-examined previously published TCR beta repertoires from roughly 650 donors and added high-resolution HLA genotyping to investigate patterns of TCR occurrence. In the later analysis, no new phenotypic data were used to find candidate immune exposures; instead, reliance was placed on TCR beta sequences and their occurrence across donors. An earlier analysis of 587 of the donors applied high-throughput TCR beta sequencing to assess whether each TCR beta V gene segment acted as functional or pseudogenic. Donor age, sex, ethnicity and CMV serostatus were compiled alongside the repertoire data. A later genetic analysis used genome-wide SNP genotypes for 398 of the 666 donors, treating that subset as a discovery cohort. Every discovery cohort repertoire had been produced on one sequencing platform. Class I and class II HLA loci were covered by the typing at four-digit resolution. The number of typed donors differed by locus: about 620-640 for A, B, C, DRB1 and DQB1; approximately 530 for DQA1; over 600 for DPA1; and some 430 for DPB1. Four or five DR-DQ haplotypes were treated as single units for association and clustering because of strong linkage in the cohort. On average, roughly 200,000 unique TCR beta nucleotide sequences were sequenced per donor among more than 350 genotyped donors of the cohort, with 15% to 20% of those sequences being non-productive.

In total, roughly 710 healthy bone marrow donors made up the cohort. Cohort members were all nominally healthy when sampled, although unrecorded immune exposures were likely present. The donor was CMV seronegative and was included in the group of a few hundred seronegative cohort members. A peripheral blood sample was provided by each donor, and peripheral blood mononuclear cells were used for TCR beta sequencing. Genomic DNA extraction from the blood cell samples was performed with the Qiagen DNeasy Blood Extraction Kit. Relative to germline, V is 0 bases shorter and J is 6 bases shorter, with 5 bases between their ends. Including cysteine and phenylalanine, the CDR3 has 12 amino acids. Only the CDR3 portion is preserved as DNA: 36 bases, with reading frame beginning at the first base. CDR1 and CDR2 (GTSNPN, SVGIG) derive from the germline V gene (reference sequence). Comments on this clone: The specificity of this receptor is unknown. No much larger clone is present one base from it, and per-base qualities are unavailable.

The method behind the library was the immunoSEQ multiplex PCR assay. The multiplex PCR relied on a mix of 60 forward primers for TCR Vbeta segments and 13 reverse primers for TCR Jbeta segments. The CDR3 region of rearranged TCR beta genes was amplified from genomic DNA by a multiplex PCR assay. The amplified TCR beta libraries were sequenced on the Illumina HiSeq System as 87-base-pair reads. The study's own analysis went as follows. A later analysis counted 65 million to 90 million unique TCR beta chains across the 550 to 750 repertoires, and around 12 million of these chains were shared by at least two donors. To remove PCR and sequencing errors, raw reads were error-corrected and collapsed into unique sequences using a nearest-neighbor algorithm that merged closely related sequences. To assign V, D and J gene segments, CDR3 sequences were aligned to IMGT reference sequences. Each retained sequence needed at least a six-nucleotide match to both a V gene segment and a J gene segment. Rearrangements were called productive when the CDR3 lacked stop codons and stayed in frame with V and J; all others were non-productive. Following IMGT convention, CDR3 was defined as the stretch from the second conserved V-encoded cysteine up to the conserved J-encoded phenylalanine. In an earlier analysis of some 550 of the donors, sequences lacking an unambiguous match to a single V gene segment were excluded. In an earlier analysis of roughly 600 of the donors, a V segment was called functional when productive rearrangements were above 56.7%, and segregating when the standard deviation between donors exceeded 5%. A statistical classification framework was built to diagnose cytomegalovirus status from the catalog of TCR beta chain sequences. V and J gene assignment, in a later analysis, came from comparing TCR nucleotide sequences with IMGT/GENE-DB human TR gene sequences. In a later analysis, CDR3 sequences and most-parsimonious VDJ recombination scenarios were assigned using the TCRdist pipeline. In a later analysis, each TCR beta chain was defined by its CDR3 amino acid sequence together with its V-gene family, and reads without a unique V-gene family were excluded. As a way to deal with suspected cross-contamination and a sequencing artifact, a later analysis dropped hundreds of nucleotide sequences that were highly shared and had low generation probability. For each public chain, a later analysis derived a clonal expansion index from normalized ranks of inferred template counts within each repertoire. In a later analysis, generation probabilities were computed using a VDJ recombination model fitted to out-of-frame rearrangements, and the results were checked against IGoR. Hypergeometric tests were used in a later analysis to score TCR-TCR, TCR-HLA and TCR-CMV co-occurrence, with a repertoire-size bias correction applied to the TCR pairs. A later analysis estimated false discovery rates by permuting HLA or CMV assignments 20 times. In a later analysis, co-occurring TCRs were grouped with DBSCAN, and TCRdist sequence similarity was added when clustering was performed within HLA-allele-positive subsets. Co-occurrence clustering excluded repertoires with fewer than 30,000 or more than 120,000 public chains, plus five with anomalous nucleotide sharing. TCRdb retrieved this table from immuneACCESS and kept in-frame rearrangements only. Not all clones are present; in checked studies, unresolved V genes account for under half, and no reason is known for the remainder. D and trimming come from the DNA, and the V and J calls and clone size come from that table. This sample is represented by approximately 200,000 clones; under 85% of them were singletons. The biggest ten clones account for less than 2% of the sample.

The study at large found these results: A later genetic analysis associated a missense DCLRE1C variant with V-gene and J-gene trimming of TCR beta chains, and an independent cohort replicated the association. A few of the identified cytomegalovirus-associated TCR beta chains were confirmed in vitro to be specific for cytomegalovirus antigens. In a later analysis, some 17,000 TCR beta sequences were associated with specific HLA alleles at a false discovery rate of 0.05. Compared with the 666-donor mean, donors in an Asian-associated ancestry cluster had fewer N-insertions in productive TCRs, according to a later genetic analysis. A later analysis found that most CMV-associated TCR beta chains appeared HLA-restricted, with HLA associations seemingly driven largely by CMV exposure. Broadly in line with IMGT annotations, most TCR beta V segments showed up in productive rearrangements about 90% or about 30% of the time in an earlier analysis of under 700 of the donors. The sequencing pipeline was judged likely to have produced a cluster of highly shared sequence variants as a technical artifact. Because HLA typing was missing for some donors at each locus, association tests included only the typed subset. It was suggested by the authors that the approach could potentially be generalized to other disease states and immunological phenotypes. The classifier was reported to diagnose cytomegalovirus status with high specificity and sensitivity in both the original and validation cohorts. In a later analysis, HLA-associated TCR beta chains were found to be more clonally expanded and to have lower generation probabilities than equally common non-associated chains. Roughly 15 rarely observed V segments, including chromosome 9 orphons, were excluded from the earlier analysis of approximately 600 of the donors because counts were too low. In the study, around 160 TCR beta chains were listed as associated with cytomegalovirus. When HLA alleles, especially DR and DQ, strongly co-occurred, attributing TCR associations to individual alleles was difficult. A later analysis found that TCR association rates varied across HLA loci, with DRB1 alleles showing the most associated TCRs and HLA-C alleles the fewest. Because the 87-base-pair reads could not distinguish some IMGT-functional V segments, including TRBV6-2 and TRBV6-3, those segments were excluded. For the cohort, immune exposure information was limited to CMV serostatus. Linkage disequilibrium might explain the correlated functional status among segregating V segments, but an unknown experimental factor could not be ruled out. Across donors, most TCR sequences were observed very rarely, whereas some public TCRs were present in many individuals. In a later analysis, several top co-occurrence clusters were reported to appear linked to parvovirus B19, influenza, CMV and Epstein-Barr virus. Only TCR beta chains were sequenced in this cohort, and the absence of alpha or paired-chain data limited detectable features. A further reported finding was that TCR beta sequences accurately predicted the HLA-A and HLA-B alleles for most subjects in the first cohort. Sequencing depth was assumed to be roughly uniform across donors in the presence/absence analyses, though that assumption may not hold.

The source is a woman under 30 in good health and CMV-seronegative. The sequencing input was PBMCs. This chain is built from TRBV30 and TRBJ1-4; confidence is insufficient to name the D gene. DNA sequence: TGTGCCTGGAGTGTACTCGATGAAAAACTGTTTTTT. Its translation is CAWSVLDEKLFF.